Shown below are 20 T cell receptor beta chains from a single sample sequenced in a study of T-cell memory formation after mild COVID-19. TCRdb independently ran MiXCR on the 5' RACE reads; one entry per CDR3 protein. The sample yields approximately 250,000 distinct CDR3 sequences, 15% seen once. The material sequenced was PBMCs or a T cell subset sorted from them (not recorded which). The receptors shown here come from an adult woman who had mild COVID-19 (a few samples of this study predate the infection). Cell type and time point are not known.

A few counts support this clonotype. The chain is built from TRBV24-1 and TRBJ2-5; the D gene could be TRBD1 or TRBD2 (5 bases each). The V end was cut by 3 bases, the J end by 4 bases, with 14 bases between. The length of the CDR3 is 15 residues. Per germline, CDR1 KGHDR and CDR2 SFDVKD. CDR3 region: CATSDPGTARETQYF. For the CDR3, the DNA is TGTGCCACCAGTGATCCCGGGACCGCGAGAGAGACCCAGTACTTC.

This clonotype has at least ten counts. The CDR3 nucleotides read TGTGCCAGCACCCAAAGACCGGGCTCCTACGAGCAGTACTTC. Translation gives CASTQRPGSYEQYF. The chain has TRBV12-3 or TRBV12-4 and TRBJ2-7, with no clear D. With 7 bases removed from V and 0 bases from J, the gap between germline ends came to 13 bases. The CDR3 runs to 14 residues.

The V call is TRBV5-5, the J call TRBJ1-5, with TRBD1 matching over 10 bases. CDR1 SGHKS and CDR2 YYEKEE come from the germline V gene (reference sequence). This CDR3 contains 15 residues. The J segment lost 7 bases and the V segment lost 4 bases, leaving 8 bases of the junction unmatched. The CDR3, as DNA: TGTGCCAGCAGCCAGAGGGACAGGGGAGGACAGCCCCAGCATTTT. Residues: CASSQRDRGGQPQHF. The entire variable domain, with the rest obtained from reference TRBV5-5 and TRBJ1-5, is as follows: DAGVTQSPTHLIKTRGQQVTLRCSPISGHKSVSWYQQVLGQGPQFIFQYYEKEERGRGNFPDRFSARQFPNYSSELNVNALLLGDSALYLCASSQRDRGGQPQHFGDGTRLSIL.

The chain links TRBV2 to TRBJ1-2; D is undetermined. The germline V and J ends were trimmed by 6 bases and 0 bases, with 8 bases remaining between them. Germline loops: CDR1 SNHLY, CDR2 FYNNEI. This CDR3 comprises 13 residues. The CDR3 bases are TGTGCCAGCAGCGAAACGGCTAACTATGGCTACACCTTC. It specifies CASSETANYGYTF.

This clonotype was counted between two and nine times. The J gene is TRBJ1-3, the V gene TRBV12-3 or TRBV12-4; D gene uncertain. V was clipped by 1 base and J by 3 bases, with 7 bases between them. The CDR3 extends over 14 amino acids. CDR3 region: CASSLEGFGNTIYF. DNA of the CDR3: TGTGCCAGCAGTTTAGAGGGTTTTGGAAACACCATATATTTT.

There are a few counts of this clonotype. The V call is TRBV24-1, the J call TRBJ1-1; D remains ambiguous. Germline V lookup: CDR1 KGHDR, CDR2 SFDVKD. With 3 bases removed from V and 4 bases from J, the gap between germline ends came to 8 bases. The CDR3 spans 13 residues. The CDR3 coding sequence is TGTGCCACCAGTGATAATAACCCCACTGAAGCTTTCTTT. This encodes CATSDNNPTEAFF.

The CDR3 region is CASSQGRLAGDYEQYF. CDR3 nucleotide sequence: TGTGCCAGCAGCCAAGGAAGACTAGCGGGGGACTACGAGCAGTACTTC. This sequence joins TRBV4-2 and TRBJ2-7, with 12 bases that match TRBD2. Losses at the gene ends were 1 base for V and 3 bases for J; bases not matched to a gene: 4. Germline values: CDR1 LGHNA, CDR2 YNFKEQ. The length of the CDR3 is 16 residues.

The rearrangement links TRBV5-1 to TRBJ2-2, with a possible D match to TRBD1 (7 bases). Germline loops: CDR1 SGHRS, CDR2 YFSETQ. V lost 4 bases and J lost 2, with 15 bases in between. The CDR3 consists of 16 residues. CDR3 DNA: TGCGCCAGCAGCCCGGGCGGGACAGTTAACACCGGGGAGCTGTTTTTT. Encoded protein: CASSPGGTVNTGELFF.

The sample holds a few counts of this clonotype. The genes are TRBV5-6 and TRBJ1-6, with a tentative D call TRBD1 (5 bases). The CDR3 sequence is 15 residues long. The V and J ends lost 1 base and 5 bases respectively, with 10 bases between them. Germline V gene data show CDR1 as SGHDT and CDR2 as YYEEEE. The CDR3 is CASSLTGFHNSPLHF. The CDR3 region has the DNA TGTGCCAGCAGCTTGACAGGTTTCCATAATTCACCCCTCCACTTT. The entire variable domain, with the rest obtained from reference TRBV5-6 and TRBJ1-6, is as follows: DAGVTQSPTHLIKTRGQQVTLRCSPKSGHDTVSWYQQALGQGPQFIFQYYEEEERQRGNFPDRFSGHQFPNYSSELNVNALLLGDSALYLCASSLTGFHNSPLHFGNGTRLTVT.

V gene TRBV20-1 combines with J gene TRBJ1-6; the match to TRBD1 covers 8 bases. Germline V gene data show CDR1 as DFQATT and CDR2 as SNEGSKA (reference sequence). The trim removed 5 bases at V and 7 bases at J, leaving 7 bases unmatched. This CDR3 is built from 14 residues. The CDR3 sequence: CSALRTGRNSPLHF. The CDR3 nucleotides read TGCAGTGCTCTGCGGACAGGGCGAAATTCACCCCTCCACTTT.

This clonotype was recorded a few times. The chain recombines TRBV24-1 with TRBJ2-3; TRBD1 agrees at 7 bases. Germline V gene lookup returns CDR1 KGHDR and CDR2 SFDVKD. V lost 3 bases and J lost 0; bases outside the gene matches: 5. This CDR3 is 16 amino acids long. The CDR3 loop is CATSDPGTASTDTQYF. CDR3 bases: TGTGCCACCAGTGATCCGGGGACAGCTAGCACAGATACGCAGTATTTT.

The CDR3 DNA sequence: TGTGCCAGCAGCTTATTGAGGGGGAGCTACGAGCAGTACTTC. Its translation: CASSLLRGSYEQYF. The V gene is TRBV5-6, the J gene TRBJ2-7; D is possibly TRBD1 (6 bases). This CDR3 spans 14 amino acids. Trimming shortened V by 2 bases and J by 3 bases, and 12 bases separated the two germline ends. The germline V gene has CDR1 SGHDT and CDR2 YYEEEE.

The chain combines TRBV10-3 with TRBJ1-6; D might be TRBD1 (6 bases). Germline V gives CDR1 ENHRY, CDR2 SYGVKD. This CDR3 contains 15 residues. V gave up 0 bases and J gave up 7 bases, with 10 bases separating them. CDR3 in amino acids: CAISESGRGNSPLHF. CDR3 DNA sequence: TGTGCCATCAGTGAGTCGGGGAGGGGGAATTCACCCCTCCACTTT.

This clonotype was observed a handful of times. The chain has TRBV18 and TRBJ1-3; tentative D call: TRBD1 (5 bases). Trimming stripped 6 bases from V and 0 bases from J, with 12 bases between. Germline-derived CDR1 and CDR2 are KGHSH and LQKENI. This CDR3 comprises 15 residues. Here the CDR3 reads CASSPGPNSGNTIYF. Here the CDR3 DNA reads TGTGCCAGCTCCCCGGGACCGAACTCTGGAAACACCATATATTTT.

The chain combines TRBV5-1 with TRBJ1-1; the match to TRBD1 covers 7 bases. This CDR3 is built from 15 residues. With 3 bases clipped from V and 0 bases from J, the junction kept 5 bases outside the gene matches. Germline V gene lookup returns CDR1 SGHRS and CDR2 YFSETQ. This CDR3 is CASSSPGQMNTEAFF. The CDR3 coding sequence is TGCGCCAGCAGCTCTCCGGGACAGATGAACACTGAAGCTTTCTTT.

The CDR3 sequence is CATSAPPPGQETQYF. The CDR3 coding sequence is TGTGCCACCAGTGCTCCACCCCCAGGACAAGAGACCCAGTACTTC. The rearrangement links TRBV24-1 to TRBJ2-5; D is undetermined. CDR1 is KGHDR, CDR2 SFDVKD, per germline. CDR3 length: 15 amino acids. V shed 5 bases and J shed 2 bases, with 14 bases lying between them.

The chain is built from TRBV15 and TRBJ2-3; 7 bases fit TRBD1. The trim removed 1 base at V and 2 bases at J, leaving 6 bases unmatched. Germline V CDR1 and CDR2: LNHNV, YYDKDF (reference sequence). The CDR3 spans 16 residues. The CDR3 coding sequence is TGTGCCACCAGCAGAGTTCCAGGGGGACACACAGATACGCAGTATTTT. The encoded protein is CATSRVPGGHTDTQYF.

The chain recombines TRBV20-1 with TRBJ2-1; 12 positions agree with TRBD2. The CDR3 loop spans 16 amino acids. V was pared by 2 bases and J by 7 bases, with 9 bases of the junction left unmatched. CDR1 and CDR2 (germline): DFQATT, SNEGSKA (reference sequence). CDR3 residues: CSARPLAGGSWNEQFF. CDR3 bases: TGCAGTGCTAGACCGCTAGCGGGAGGGTCGTGGAATGAGCAGTTCTTC.

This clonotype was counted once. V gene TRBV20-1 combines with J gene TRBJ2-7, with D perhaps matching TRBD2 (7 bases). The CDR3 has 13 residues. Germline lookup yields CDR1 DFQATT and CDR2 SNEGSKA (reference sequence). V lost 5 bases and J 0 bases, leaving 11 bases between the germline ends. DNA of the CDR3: TGCAGTGCTGGGGGCGGGAGCTCCTACGAGCAGTACTTC. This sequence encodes CSAGGGSSYEQYF.

CDR3 amino acids: CASSTHLYQPQHF. The CDR3 DNA sequence: TGTGCCAGTAGTACGCACCTCTATCAGCCCCAGCATTTT. The chain employs TRBV19 and TRBJ1-5; D gene uncertain. With 4 bases removed from V and 5 bases from J, the gap between germline ends came to 9 bases. The CDR3 runs 13 residues. Germline V gene data show CDR1 as LNHDA and CDR2 as SQIVND (reference sequence). Filled out from reference TRBV19 and TRBJ1-5, the complete variable domain reads DGGITQSPKYLFRKEGQNVTLSCEQNLNHDAMYWYRQDPGQGLRLIYYSQIVNDFQKGDIAEGYSVSREKKESFPLTVTSAQKNPTAFYLCASSTHLYQPQHFGDGTRLSIL.